A single sample gave rise to the 5 T cell receptor beta chains below, sequenced in a study of response to subunit inactivated influenza vaccine. TCRdb reprocessed the RT-PCR reads via MiXCR and lists one record per CDR3 protein. This sample has approximately 520,000 distinct CDR3 sequences; approximately 17% occur once, and the top ten carry about 3%. This sample comprised CD4+ T cells sorted from PBMCs, obtained 23 to 25 months after vaccination. Every receptor here comes from a man between 50 and 69 years old who received an inactivated influenza vaccine.

The chain joins TRBV7-8 to TRBJ1-1; 7 nucleotides align to TRBD1. This CDR3 is built from 14 residues. V shed 2 bases, J shed 7 bases, and the junction held 7 bases outside the gene matches. Per the germline V gene, CDR1 is SGHVS and CDR2 is FQNEAQ. CDR3 amino acids: CASSLSAGDSEAFF. The CDR3 nucleotides are TGTGCCAGCAGCTTAAGTGCCGGGGACAGTGAAGCTTTCTTT.

In this sample, this clonotype turned up a few times. The gene calls are TRBV20-1 and TRBJ2-7; 9 nucleotides match TRBD2. The CDR3 runs 14 residues. The V gene end was trimmed by 2 bases and the J gene end by 6 bases; junction bases not matched to a gene: 8. CDR1 is DFQATT, CDR2 SNEGSKA, per germline (reference sequence). The CDR3 DNA follows: TGCAGTGCTAGATTCGGCGGGGGGGGGTCCGAGCAGTACTTC. Its protein is CSARFGGGGSEQYF.

This clonotype was found a few times. The chain recombines TRBV18 with TRBJ2-1; no firm D call. The germline gives CDR1 KGHSH, CDR2 LQKENI. This CDR3 is 14 amino acids long. V lost 1 base, J lost 5 bases, and 9 bases lay in between. The CDR3: CASSPRYGNNEQFF. The DNA of the CDR3 is TGTGCCAGCTCACCACGGTACGGAAACAATGAGCAGTTCTTC.

The V call is TRBV7-2, the J call TRBJ1-1; maybe TRBD1 (5 bases). Deletions cut 7 bases from V and 0 bases from J, with 18 bases between. The CDR3 spans 16 residues. Germline V gives CDR1 SGHTA, CDR2 FQGNSA. The CDR3 loop is CASNLGRQRMNTEAFF. In DNA form, the CDR3 reads TGTGCCAGCAACCTGGGCAGACAGAGAATGAACACTGAAGCTTTCTTT.

This clonotype was detected only a few times. This chain links TRBV4-2 with TRBJ1-4; D gene unclear. The CDR3 spans 16 residues. Trimming removed 1 base from V and 0 bases from J, with 9 bases in between. The V gene's germline CDR1 is LGHNA and CDR2 YNFKEQ. CDR3 nucleotides: TGTGCCAGCAGCCAAGCCTTGGGCGCAACTAATGAAAAACTGTTTTTT. Protein product: CASSQALGATNEKLFF.